This TCR beta chain was retrieved from a study of blood T cell repertoires in COVID-19. Whole-study context: Acute and convalescent COVID-19 samples came from the United States, Italy and Spain. T cells, B-cell-depleted T cells, or PBMCs provided the cDNA or gDNA that served as material.

Allocation to cohorts depended on clinical history reported by the participants. This clone was counted a single time. Per the study methods: Amplification from reference gene primers served as the basis for estimated nucleated cell counts. The table came from immunoSEQ multiplex PCR; TCRdb's copy has only in-frame clones and leaves some out. V, J and clone size are those of that table, while D and trimming were read from the DNA. Of about 250,000 clones in the sample, approximately 90% were seen once. This CDR3 comprises 15 residues. J was trimmed by 6 bases and V by 4 bases; bases with no gene match: 8. Germline values: CDR1 SGHRS, CDR2 YFSETQ.

The sequenced material came from PBMCs or T cells enriched from blood (not recorded which). The clonotype originates from a woman aged 25 to 39 with acute COVID-19. V usage is TRBV5-1 and J usage is TRBJ2-3, with 10 nucleotides matching TRBD1. The CDR3 region has the DNA TGCGCCAGCAGCCCCGGGACAGGGGTAGGGGATACGCAGTATTTT. It encodes CASSPGTGVGDTQYF.